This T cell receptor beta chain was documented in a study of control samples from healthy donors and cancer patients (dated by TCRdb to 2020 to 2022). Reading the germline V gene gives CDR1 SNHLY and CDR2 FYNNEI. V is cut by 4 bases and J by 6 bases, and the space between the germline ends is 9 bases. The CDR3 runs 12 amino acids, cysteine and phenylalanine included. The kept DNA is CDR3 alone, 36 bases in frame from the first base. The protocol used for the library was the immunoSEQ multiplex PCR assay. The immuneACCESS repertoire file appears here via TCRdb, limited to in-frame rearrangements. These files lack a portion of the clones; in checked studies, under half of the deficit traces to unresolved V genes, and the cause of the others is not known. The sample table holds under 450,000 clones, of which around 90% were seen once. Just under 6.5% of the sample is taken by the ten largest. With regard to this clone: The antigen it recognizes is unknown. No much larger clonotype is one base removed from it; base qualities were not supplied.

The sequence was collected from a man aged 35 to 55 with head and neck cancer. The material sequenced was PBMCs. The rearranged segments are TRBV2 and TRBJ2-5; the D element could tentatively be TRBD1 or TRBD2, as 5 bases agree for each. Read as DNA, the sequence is TGTGCCAGCAGTGGAGGGGAGAAGACCCAGTACTTC. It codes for CASSGGEKTQYF.